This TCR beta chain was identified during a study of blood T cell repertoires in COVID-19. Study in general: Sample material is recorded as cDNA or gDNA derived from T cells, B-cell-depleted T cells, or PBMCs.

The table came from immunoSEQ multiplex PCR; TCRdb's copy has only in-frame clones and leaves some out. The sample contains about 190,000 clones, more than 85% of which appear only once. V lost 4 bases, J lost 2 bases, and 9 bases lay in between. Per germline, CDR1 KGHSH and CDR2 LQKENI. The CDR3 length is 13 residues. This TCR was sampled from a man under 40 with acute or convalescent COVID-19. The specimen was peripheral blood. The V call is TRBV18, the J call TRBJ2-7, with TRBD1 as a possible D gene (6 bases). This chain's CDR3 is CASSLDRTYEQYF. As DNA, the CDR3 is TGTGCCAGCTCACTGGACAGAACCTACGAGCAGTACTTC. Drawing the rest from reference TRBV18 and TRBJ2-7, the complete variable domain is NAGVMQNPRHLVRRRGQEARLRCSPMKGHSHVYWYRQLPEEGLKFMVYLQKENIIDESGMPKERFSAEFPKEGPSILRIQQVVRGDSAAYFCASSLDRTYEQYFGPGTRLTVT.